Shown below are 26 T cell receptor beta chains from a single sample sequenced in a study of T cell changes during pregnancy in multiple sclerosis. Method: immunoSEQ multiplex PCR; TCRdb's copy keeps in-frame clones and lacks some. The sample lists roughly 99,000 clones; around 90% were seen once. The sequencing used peripheral blood, collected after pregnancy. These receptors all stem from a female donor in good health, enrolled as a control in a pregnancy study.

The chain uses TRBV12-5 and TRBJ2-7; 10 bases fit TRBD2. This CDR3 has 15 residues. Germline loops: CDR1 LGHNT, CDR2 FRNRAP. Trimming at V came to 7 bases and at J to 2 bases, leaving 8 bases not matched to a gene. In DNA, the CDR3 is TGTGCTAGTGCCCCCAGCGGGGGGGCGACCTACGAGCAGTACTTC. Its protein product is CASAPSGGATYEQYF.

The chain couples TRBV6-6 to TRBJ1-2, with TRBD1 matching 7 bases. Germline V CDR1 and CDR2: MNHNY, SVGAGI (reference sequence). The CDR3 length is 12 residues. J gave up 3 bases and V 5 bases, and 0 bases lay outside the gene matches. The CDR3 bases are TGTGCCAGCAGTCAGGGGGACTATGGCTACACCTTC. Protein: CASSQGDYGYTF.

The V call is TRBV19, the J call TRBJ2-3, with D possibly being TRBD2 (6 bases). The CDR3 is made up of 11 amino acids. The germline V gene has CDR1 LNHDA and CDR2 SQIVND (reference sequence). V was pared by 6 bases and J by 9 bases, with 10 bases between. Here the CDR3 reads CASRTRETQYF. Here the CDR3 DNA reads TGTGCCAGTAGAACCCGGGAGACGCAGTATTTT.

This clone was counted between two and nine times. V is TRBV30 and J is TRBJ1-6, with 7 nucleotides matching TRBD1. V dropped 6 bases and J dropped 4; count of bases not matched to a gene: 9. This CDR3 has 15 amino acids. Germline CDR1 is GTSNPN and CDR2 is SVGIG (reference sequence). The CDR3 DNA reads as TGTGCCTGCCCGCCGGGACAGACTTATAATTCACCCCTCCACTTT. The encoded protein is CACPPGQTYNSPLHF.

The gene calls are TRBV10-3 and TRBJ1-5, with 8 bases matching TRBD1. Germline CDR1 and CDR2: ENHRY and SYGVKD. J gave up 6 bases and V 5 bases, and 9 bases lay outside the gene matches. The CDR3 extends over 15 amino acids. CDR3 nucleotide sequence: TGTGCCATCAGTAAGGACAGGGAACCATCTCAGCCCCAGCATTTT. Protein product: CAISKDREPSQPQHF.

V usage is TRBV5-8 and J usage is TRBJ2-5; the match to TRBD2 covers 8 bases. Germline lookup yields CDR1 SGHTS and CDR2 YDEGEE. The CDR3 is 15 amino acids. V dropped 3 bases and J dropped 1; count of bases not matched to a gene: 5. The CDR3 bases are TGTGCCAGCAGCTCCCTAGGACTAGCCCAAGAGACCCAGTACTTC. It translates to CASSSLGLAQETQYF.

V and J are TRBV5-4 and TRBJ2-7; maybe TRBD1 (6 bases). Germline V gene data show CDR1 as SGHNT and CDR2 as YYREEE (reference sequence). The CDR3 length is 15 residues. V lost 0 bases, J lost 2 bases, and 12 bases lay in between. CDR3 DNA sequence: TGTGCCAGCAGCTTGGGACAGGTGGTAACCTACGAGCAGTACTTC. As protein: CASSLGQVVTYEQYF.

The chain uses TRBV21-1 and TRBJ2-7; TRBD2, the D gene given by the table, was not confirmed from the DNA. TRBV21-1 is assigned pseudogene status. The CDR3 has 16 residues. The CDR3, as DNA: TGTGCCAGCAGCAGAGACACTAGCGGGAGGGCGGGTGAGCAGTACTTC. It specifies CASSRDTSGRAGEQYF.

V and J are TRBV5-1 and TRBJ2-1, with a weak D call TRBD2 (6 bases). Deletions cut 4 bases from V and 0 bases from J, with 14 bases between. Germline CDR1 reads SGHRS; CDR2 reads YFSETQ. CDR3 size: 16 residues. The CDR3 DNA follows: TGCGCCAGCAGCCGGGACTCCCCGAGCTCCTACAATGAGCAGTTCTTC. Protein product: CASSRDSPSSYNEQFF.

In its sample, this clone was seen once. The chain joins TRBV30 to TRBJ1-1; D gene ambiguous. The ends were cut back, 2 bases at V and 4 bases at J, with 14 bases in the middle. This CDR3 has 14 amino acids. Germline CDR1 reads GTSNPN; CDR2 reads SVGIG (reference sequence). DNA of the CDR3: TGTGCCTGGAGTAGACCCGCCCGGGGCACTGAAGCTTTCTTT. Its translation: CAWSRPARGTEAFF. Supplemented by reference TRBV30 and TRBJ1-1, the full variable domain reads SQTIHQWPATLVQPVGSPLSLECTVEGTSNPNLYWYRQAAGRGLQLLFYSVGIGQISSEVPQNLSASRPQDRQFILSSKKLLLSDSGFYLCAWSRPARGTEAFFGQGTRLTVV.

The gene calls are TRBV5-4 and TRBJ2-1, with TRBD1 identical over 7 bases. The germline CDR1 and CDR2 sequences are SGHNT and YYREEE (reference sequence). This CDR3 has 13 residues. The V segment lost 4 bases and the J segment 6 bases; nucleotides outside the gene matches: 4. CDR3 DNA sequence: TGTGCCAGCAGCACCAGGGACAGCAATGAGCAGTTCTTC. It specifies CASSTRDSNEQFF. The whole variable domain, filled in from reference TRBV5-4 and TRBJ2-1, reads ETGVTQSPTHLIKTRGQQVTLRCSSQSGHNTVSWYQQALGQGPQFIFQYYREEENGRGNFPPRFSGLQFPNYSSELNVNALELDDSALYLCASSTRDSNEQFFGPGTRLTVL.

This sequence joins TRBV14 and TRBJ1-1; 8 nucleotides agree with TRBD1. Germline lookup yields CDR1 SGHDN and CDR2 FVKESK. V trimming: 4 bases; J trimming: 6 bases; junction bases outside the gene matches: 1. The CDR3 length is 12 residues. Here the CDR3 reads CASSPQGAEAFF. DNA of the CDR3: TGTGCCAGCAGCCCACAGGGGGCTGAAGCTTTCTTT.

This clone was detected once. This chain links TRBV28 with TRBJ1-5, with 9 bases identical to TRBD1. CDR3 size: 17 residues. V was pared by 3 bases and J by 7 bases, with 13 bases of the junction left unmatched. CDR1 and CDR2 from the germline V gene are MDHEN and SYDVKM. CDR3 sequence: CASSFLRDRDFGQPQHF. CDR3 DNA: TGTGCCAGCAGTTTCCTCCGGGACAGGGACTTTGGGCAGCCCCAGCATTTT.

The chain couples TRBV9 to TRBJ1-2; possible D gene TRBD1, 5 bases. The CDR3 loop spans 15 amino acids. Germline CDR1 reads SGDLS; CDR2 reads YYNGEE. Trimming stripped 1 base from V and 4 bases from J, with 14 bases between. The CDR3 coding sequence is TGTGCCAGCAGCGTATATGAGGGACTAAGCTATGGCTACACCTTC. Residues: CASSVYEGLSYGYTF.

A single count supports this clone. CDR3 loop: CSVEDSQGAGELFF. The CDR3 DNA follows: TGCAGCGTTGAAGATTCCCAGGGGGCCGGGGAGCTGTTTTTT. This chain uses TRBV29-1 with TRBJ2-2; TRBD1 matches at 7 bases. This CDR3 spans 14 amino acids. CDR1 and CDR2 from the germline V gene are SQVTM and ANQGSEA. The trim removed 0 bases at V and 6 bases at J, leaving 4 bases unmatched.

The V and J genes are TRBV5-5 and TRBJ2-7; D might be TRBD1 (5 bases). With 3 bases removed from V and 2 bases from J, the gap between germline ends came to 15 bases. Germline CDR1 SGHKS, CDR2 YYEKEE (reference sequence). The length of the CDR3 is 15 residues. CDR3 sequence reads: CASSWGRQITYEQYF. The CDR3 DNA sequence: TGTGCCAGCAGCTGGGGCCGGCAGATTACCTACGAGCAGTACTTC.

Note on this clone: At one boundary the junction diverges from the germline segment, which might be a read error. V usage is TRBV7-7 and J usage is TRBJ2-2; unclear D gene. The CDR3 is 13 residues long. The germline CDR1 and CDR2 sequences are SSHAT and FNYEAQ (reference sequence). As DNA, the CDR3 is TGTGCTAGCAGCTTGGGCGTCTCGGGGGAGCTGTTTTTT. It is translated as CASSLGVSGELFF. Full variable domain (rest looked up from reference TRBV7-7 and TRBJ2-2): GAGVSQSPRYKVTKRGQDVTLRCDPISSHATLYWYQQALGQGPEFLTYFNYEAQPDKSGLPSDRFSAERPEGSISTLTIQRTEQRDSAMYRCASSLGVSGELFFGEGSRLTVL.

The J gene is TRBJ2-7, the V gene TRBV7-2; 8 bases map to TRBD2. CDR3 length equals 14 residues. Germline loops: CDR1 SGHTA, CDR2 FQGNSA. V lost 5 bases to trimming and J lost 6 bases; unmatched junction nucleotides: 9. Here the CDR3 reads CASSHTAGGGEQYF. DNA of the CDR3: TGTGCCAGCAGCCACACGGCGGGGGGCGGCGAGCAGTACTTC.

This clone has just one count. A read error may produce the germline difference seen at one junction end. The same CDR3 also results from other DNA sequences found in this sample. The chain has TRBV11-2 and TRBJ1-1; D remains ambiguous. The CDR3 has 12 residues. Germline-derived CDR1 and CDR2 are SGHAT and FQNNGV. The chain's CDR3 is CASSLDEGEAFF. The CDR3 DNA follows: TGCGCCAGCAGCTTAGATGAGGGTGAAGCTTTCTTT.

V and J are TRBV6-5 and TRBJ2-5; 7 bases fit TRBD1. This CDR3 is built from 14 residues. J lost 5 bases, V lost 4 bases, and 7 bases had no gene match. Germline CDR1 reads MNHEY; CDR2 reads SVGAGI. For the CDR3, the DNA is TGTGCCAGCAGTTTGAGACAGGGCAGCGAGACCCAGTACTTC. Its translation is CASSLRQGSETQYF.

The CDR3 DNA follows: TGCGCCAGCAGACCCCAACGGACAGGGAACCCCTATGGCTACACCTTC. Translation gives CASRPQRTGNPYGYTF. The V call is TRBV5-1, the J call TRBJ1-2; 8 bases line up with TRBD1. In germline, CDR1 is SGHRS, CDR2 YFSETQ. The CDR3 length is 16 residues. The J segment lost 4 bases and the V segment lost 5 bases, leaving 13 bases of the junction unmatched. Supplemented by reference TRBV5-1 and TRBJ1-2, the full variable domain reads KAGVTQTPRYLIKTRGQQVTLSCSPISGHRSVSWYQQTPGQGLQFLFEYFSETQRNKGNFPGRFSGRQFSNSRSEMNVSTLELGDSALYLCASRPQRTGNPYGYTFGSGTRLTVV.

The chain is built from TRBV4-1 and TRBJ2-1, with a possible D match to TRBD2 (6 bases). The V gene lost 0 bases and the J gene lost 4 bases, with 16 bases spanning the gap. Germline V CDR1 and CDR2: MGHRA, YSYEKL. There are 17 residues in the CDR3. CDR3 nucleotide sequence: TGCGCCAGCAGCCAAGAGTATTGGGGGGACGAATACAATGAGCAGTTCTTC. As protein: CASSQEYWGDEYNEQFF.

The CDR3 loop is CASGSSYNEQFF. The CDR3 DNA reads TGTGCCAGCGGGAGCTCCTACAATGAGCAGTTCTTC. The chain links TRBV18 to TRBJ2-1, with a tentative D call TRBD2 (5 bases). The CDR3 extends over 12 amino acids. Germline-derived CDR1 and CDR2 are KGHSH and LQKENI. V was clipped by 8 bases and J by 0 bases, with 5 bases between them.

J is TRBJ1-1 and V is TRBV19, with D uncertain. Looked up from germline, CDR1 is LNHDA and CDR2 is SQIVND (reference sequence). V was shortened by 5 bases and J by 0 bases, with 7 bases between the two germline ends. The CDR3 is 13 residues long. In DNA, the CDR3 is TGTGCCAGTAGTCCTTCAGTGAACACTGAAGCTTTCTTT. Its protein product is CASSPSVNTEAFF.

The J gene is TRBJ2-3, the V gene TRBV5-1; 8 bases line up with TRBD2. CDR3 size: 16 residues. Germline values: CDR1 SGHRS, CDR2 YFSETQ. Trimming cost V 2 bases and J 1 base; bases outside gene matches: 6. The CDR3 spells CASSFGRGRGTDTQYF. Here the CDR3 DNA reads TGCGCCAGCAGCTTCGGGAGGGGGAGAGGCACAGATACGCAGTATTTT.

This rearrangement joins TRBV27 to TRBJ2-7, with 9 bases that match TRBD2. Germline lookup yields CDR1 MNHEY and CDR2 SMNVEV (reference sequence). J was trimmed by 3 bases and V by 2 bases; bases with no gene match: 5. The CDR3 has 15 residues. CDR3 amino acids: CASSLEGLAGYEQYF. As DNA, the CDR3 is TGTGCCAGCAGTTTAGAGGGACTAGCCGGCTACGAGCAGTACTTC.